This entry describes one T cell receptor (beta chain). What it binds is unknown. Assay used: immunoSEQ multiplex PCR; TCRdb lists only in-frame clones, some missing. The table includes about 43,000 clones, 90% to 95% detected once. The germline V gene encodes CDR1 SGHAT and CDR2 FQNNGV. With 4 bases removed from V and 0 bases from J, the gap between germline ends came to 4 bases. This CDR3 comprises 13 residues. The sample originates from a study of T cells in localized non-small cell lung cancer. Findings and limits, study-wide: Highest T cell clonality was seen in uninvolved adjacent lung, surpassing that measured in tumor. Elevated blood T cell density was associated with longer overall survival. Analysis by sequencing included only one tumor region, so heterogeneity remains possible. Adjacent lung exhibited a median of about 50 among the 100 most abundant tumor clones.

Sequenced here: PBMCs, sampled before any cancer treatment. The rearrangement joins TRBV11-2 to TRBJ1-5; no firm D call. The sequence derives from a woman between 35 and 70 years old with stage II lung adenocarcinoma. CDR3 residues: CASSSTSNQPQHF. In DNA, the CDR3 is TGTGCCAGCAGCTCCACTAGCAATCAGCCCCAGCATTTT.